Following are 14 T cell receptor beta chains from one sample sequenced in a study of T cells in Graves' hyperthyroidism and ophthalmopathy. RNA transcripts gave rise to amplified TCR beta CDR3 regions. TCR CDR3 underwent first-round RT-PCR with the HTBI primer set. Each CDR3 protein gets one entry after TCRdb re-called the multiplex PCR reads with MiXCR. The sample has 350,000 to 400,000 distinct CDR3 sequences; around 14% are singletons. The specimen sequenced was blood. These receptors all come from a woman under 40 with Graves' hyperthyroidism.

The chain has TRBV20-1 and TRBJ1-5; D is unresolved. The V end lost 6 bases, the J end lost 2 bases, and 11 bases lay between the germline ends. The CDR3 extends over 13 amino acids. Germline CDR1 DFQATT, CDR2 SNEGSKA (reference sequence). CDR3 nucleotide sequence: TGCAGTGCCCACCCCGGGGGCAATCAGCCCCAGCATTTT. Its protein is CSAHPGGNQPQHF.

A word on this clonotype: A much larger clone lies one base from this, so it may be a read error. The chain recombines TRBV6-2 or TRBV6-3 with TRBJ2-3, with TRBD2 as a possible D gene (5 bases). Germline values: CDR1 MNHEY, CDR2 SVGEGT. Trimming left V 2 bases short and J 0 bases short, with 15 bases between. CDR3 length: 17 residues. Here the CDR3 DNA reads TGTGCCAGCAGTTACGCGGCTAGCCTGCCTAGCACAGATACGCAGTATTTT. The encoded protein is CASSYAASLPSTDTQYF.

V gene TRBV5-1 combines with J gene TRBJ2-2; TRBD2 agrees at 7 bases. The junction had 5 bases not matched to a gene; V was cut back by 4 bases and J by 5 bases. Per the germline V gene, CDR1 is SGHRS and CDR2 is YFSETQ. The CDR3 is 14 residues long. CDR3 region: CASSAGGSTGELFF. The CDR3 DNA reads as TGCGCCAGCAGCGCGGGCGGGAGTACCGGGGAGCTGTTTTTT. The variable domain in full, with the rest retrieved from reference TRBV5-1 and TRBJ2-2, is KAGVTQTPRYLIKTRGQQVTLSCSPISGHRSVSWYQQTPGQGLQFLFEYFSETQRNKGNFPGRFSGRQFSNSRSEMNVSTLELGDSALYLCASSAGGSTGELFFGEGSRLTVL.

This clonotype was detected many times. The chain carries TRBV2 and TRBJ2-7, with D possibly TRBD1 on 6 matching bases. The CDR3 totals 14 residues. Germline V gene lookup returns CDR1 SNHLY and CDR2 FYNNEI. The V end was cut by 7 bases, the J end by 0 bases, with 13 bases between. CDR3 coding DNA: TGTGCCAGCATATGGGACATCCGCTCCTACGAGCAGTACTTC. Amino acids: CASIWDIRSYEQYF. The full variable domain, its missing parts supplied by reference TRBV2 and TRBJ2-7, is EPEVTQTPSHQVTQMGQEVILRCVPISNHLYFYWYRQILGQKVEFLVSFYNNEISEKSEIFDDQFSVERPDGSNFTLKIRSTKLEDSAMYFCASIWDIRSYEQYFGPGTRLTVT.

This clonotype was seen more than once but under ten times. V usage is TRBV6-2 or TRBV6-3 and J usage is TRBJ2-7, with 12 bases lining up with TRBD2. The germline CDR1 and CDR2 sequences are MNHEY and SVGEGT. The CDR3 loop spans 16 amino acids. The ends lost 6 bases at V and 2 bases at J; junction bases unmatched: 8. Here the CDR3 DNA reads TGTGCCAGCAGAGACGGGGGACTAGCGGGTACCTACGAGCAGTACTTC. Encoded protein: CASRDGGLAGTYEQYF.

Of note for this clonotype: A much larger clone sits a single nucleotide away, making a read error possible. The rearrangement joins TRBV5-1 to TRBJ1-1; TRBD1 matches 8 bases. The CDR3 contains 18 residues. V lost 1 base and J lost 4; bases outside the gene matches: 15. Germline V gene data show CDR1 as SGHRS and CDR2 as YFSETQ. The chain's CDR3 is CASSLQPGLTGGGTEAFF. The CDR3 DNA is TGCGCCAGCAGCTTGCAACCCGGACTAACAGGGGGGGGCACTGAAGCTTTCTTT. Full variable domain (rest looked up from reference TRBV5-1 and TRBJ1-1): KAGVTQTPRYLIKTRGQQVTLSCSPISGHRSVSWYQQTPGQGLQFLFEYFSETQRNKGNFPGRFSGRQFSNSRSEMNVSTLELGDSALYLCASSLQPGLTGGGTEAFFGQGTRLTVV.

This clonotype was counted ten times or more. This chain connects TRBV28 to TRBJ2-6; D might be TRBD1 (8 bases). The germline V gene has CDR1 MDHEN and CDR2 SYDVKM. CDR3 length: 18 amino acids. Trimming stripped 5 bases from V and 0 bases from J, with 17 bases between. Here the CDR3 DNA reads TGTGCCAGCAGTCCGCGGACAGGGAGGGCCTCTGGGGCCAACGTCCTGACTTTC. Translation: CASSPRTGRASGANVLTF.

The chain couples TRBV18 to TRBJ1-3, with 8 bases aligning to TRBD1. The V gene's germline CDR1 is KGHSH and CDR2 LQKENI. The trim removed 4 bases at V and 4 bases at J, leaving 12 bases unmatched. The CDR3 covers 17 residues. For the CDR3, the DNA is TGTGCCAGCTCACTAAGCTCAGGACAGGGCGGAGGAAACACCATATATTTT. This sequence encodes CASSLSSGQGGGNTIYF.

This clonotype was counted ten times or more. The gene calls are TRBV12-3 or TRBV12-4 and TRBJ2-1, with D possibly being TRBD1 or TRBD2 (6 bases each). V lost 4 bases to trimming and J lost 7 bases, with 17 bases between them. The CDR3 consists of 15 residues. This chain's CDR3 is CASSSGSGARNEQFF. The CDR3 coding sequence is TGTGCCAGCAGTTCGGGATCGGGGGCCCGAAATGAGCAGTTCTTC.

The CDR3 spells CASSARGQTNSPLHF. CDR3 DNA sequence: TGTGCCAGCAGCGCCCGCGGACAGACTAATTCACCCCTCCACTTT. The rearrangement links TRBV9 to TRBJ1-6, with a possible D match to TRBD1 (6 bases). Germline loops: CDR1 SGDLS, CDR2 YYNGEE. The length of the CDR3 is 15 residues. V was shortened by 3 bases and J by 6 bases, with 13 bases between the two germline ends.

The rearrangement uses TRBV6-1 and TRBJ1-4; 8 bases agree with TRBD1. This CDR3 spans 16 amino acids. With 6 bases clipped from V and 2 bases from J, the junction kept 8 bases outside the gene matches. Germline V gene lookup returns CDR1 MNHNS and CDR2 SASEGT. The CDR3: CASRTGTGGTNEKLFF. The CDR3 DNA sequence: TGTGCCAGCAGAACCGGGACAGGAGGTACTAATGAAAAACTGTTTTTT.

This clonotype was seen ten or more times. The rearrangement uses TRBV7-8 and TRBJ1-1, with a tentative D call TRBD1 (5 bases). Germline V gives CDR1 SGHVS, CDR2 FQNEAQ. V shed 2 bases and J shed 0 bases, with 13 bases lying between them. This CDR3 spans 16 amino acids. CDR3 in DNA: TGTGCCAGCAGCTTATTGGAGGGGCTTATGAACACTGAAGCTTTCTTT. Residues: CASSLLEGLMNTEAFF.

CDR3 bases: TGTGCCAGCAGTAGCCGCGGGGGGGCGAACACCGGGGAGCTGTTTTTT. Protein product: CASSSRGGANTGELFF. V gene TRBV5-4 combines with J gene TRBJ2-2; TRBD2 matches at 9 bases. Germline V gene sequence: CDR1 SGHNT, CDR2 YYREEE (reference sequence). This CDR3 is 16 amino acids long. The V and J ends lost 5 bases and 0 bases, in that order; junction bases with no gene match: 5.

This clonotype was recorded a few times. V gene TRBV5-4 combines with J gene TRBJ2-3, with TRBD1 matching 8 bases. V dropped 9 bases and J dropped 4; count of bases not matched to a gene: 10. The germline CDR1 and CDR2 sequences are SGHNT and YYREEE (reference sequence). The CDR3 sequence is 14 residues long. CDR3 coding DNA: TGTGCCATGAAGGTGACAGGGGTCGCAGATACGCAGTATTTT. It codes for CAMKVTGVADTQYF.